These T cell receptor beta chains were read from a single sample in a study of cytomegalovirus exposure and HLA in healthy donors. Some clones are missing from TCRdb's copy, which holds only in-frame ones; the method was immunoSEQ multiplex PCR. The table lists 100,000 to 130,000 clones, roughly 72% of them singletons, with 7% to 8% in the top ten. Sequencing used PBMCs. The source of these receptors is a man aged 25-45 years in good health and CMV-seronegative. Both conserved end residues are trimmed from each CDR3. A D gene is named only where the DNA matches it firmly. Expanded clones get a size class; other rows say once, few or many, or leave the size out.

D | V | size | CDR3
TRBD1 | TRBV9 | - | ASSVGGLQGGEQY
TRBD1 | TRBV19 | - | ATRTGGFSEAF
- | TRBV19 | - | ASSILNQPQH
- | TRBV9 | - | ASSVEPEVGNTEAF
- | TRBV5-1 | few | ASSLGLGYT
- | TRBV28 | - | ASSWRIDSALLSYEQY
- | TRBV27 | - | ASGPGLWPQH
- | TRBV11-3 | - | ASSPRSSDTQY
TRBD2 | TRBV10-2 | - | ASRLAGEKYEQY
TRBD1 | TRBV5-1 | - | ASSSGTGNYEQY
TRBD2 | TRBV6-6 | - | ASSYDQREAQETQY
- | TRBV30 | - | AWSGRGLRNEKLF
TRBD1 | TRBV11-2 | - | ASSLPSGTGGDTIY
TRBD1 | TRBV9 | - | ASSATPTGGIGYT
- | TRBV5-1 | few | ASSLLAGRKSSTDTQY
TRBD1 | TRBV28 | - | ASSFSLDRGVQETQY
TRBD2 | TRBV5-1 | - | ASSPGRLAGASTDTQY
TRBD1 | TRBV6-6 | - | ASSQTGYTEAF
TRBD1 | TRBV5-1 | - | ASSLRDRVTGELF
- | TRBV12-1 | - | ASSFASRSPGTGELF
- | TRBV7-3 | - | ASSLDKPDTQY
TRBD1 | TRBV25-1 | - | ASSGTGGDLVYGYT
TRBD2 | TRBV19 | - | ASSRTSGAYEQY
TRBD1 | TRBV30 | - | AWSELTGTGTQPQH
- | TRBV2 | few | ASSGEQETQY
- | TRBV7-3 | - | ASSLSGVSTDTQY
- | TRBV6-1 | once | ASSGRTTNPLSYNEQF
- | TRBV4-2 | once | ASSQDRWQTGSTIY
- | TRBV5-4 | once | ASSPPDRSSYEQY
- | TRBV2 | - | ASSGIPTRSTGELF
TRBD1 | TRBV30 | once | AWSPGQGAWETQY
TRBD1 | TRBV5-1 | - | ASSLWQGAVGDTQY
- | TRBV21-1 | - | ASSKDACEQY
TRBD2 | TRBV5-1 | - | ASGDGGGSYEQY
- | TRBV5-5 | - | ASSSAAGQF
- | TRBV4-2 | few | ASSQEYSGDTEAF
TRBD1 | TRBV4-1 | - | ASSPGILRRQGLAKNIQY
TRBD1 | TRBV28 | once | ASSFPGGQNYGYT
- | TRBV28 | - | ASSWYQGHGGQPQH
- | TRBV10-3 | - | AISVRGGSNEKLF
- | TRBV10-1 | - | ASSGQTTNYGYT
- | TRBV4-1 | - | ASSQVITAHGSAGPNQPQH
TRBD1 | TRBV9 | - | ASSVAGTGAYGYT
TRBD1 | TRBV10-3 | - | AISESYLDRGRPTEAF
TRBD1 | TRBV7-9 | - | ASSYSGTEAF
TRBD2 | TRBV27 | - | ASSLSGTSAEQY
TRBD1 | TRBV6-6 | - | ASSDADRGPTEAF
TRBD2 | TRBV28 | - | ASSPTSGSTDTQY
- | TRBV27 | few | ASSFEAGYNSPLH
TRBD2 | TRBV2 | - | ASRDGTSGSGELF
- | TRBV15 | - | ATSRDHSYEQY
- | TRBV10-3 | - | AISDTRGQLDGYT
TRBD1 | TRBV2 | - | ASSPGQVAGEQY
TRBD1 | TRBV11-1 | - | ASSLGRGISYEQY
- | TRBV11-2 | - | ASSLDRREQY